This T cell receptor beta chain was sequenced during a study of CD8 T cells in Susac syndrome. Study details: When blood was drawn, patients with Susac syndrome were on intravenous immunoglobulin alone, on corticosteroids, or therapy-naive. Notes on the study in general: Regarding the TCR sequencing and HLA analysis, the study admitted that a relatively small number of individuals were involved.

A remark on this clonotype: What it recognizes is unknown.

Germline V gene lookup returns CDR1 KGHDR and CDR2 SFDVKD. V was clipped by 9 bases and J by 6 bases, with 14 bases between them. The CDR3 covers 12 residues. RNA amounts of roughly 0.5 to 1 ug underwent reverse transcription with random hexamers. TCR beta CDR3 was amplified by immunoSEQ multiplex PCR. This amplification extended across 54 Vbeta and 13 Jbeta segments. From the immunoSEQ multiplex PCR reads, TCRdb called clonotypes with MiXCR, one entry per CDR3 protein. The repertoire consists of approximately 210,000 distinct CDR3 sequences, with approximately 94% occurring once and the leading ten covering 0.15% to 0.2%.

The sequence was collected from a human donor with Susac syndrome. The V and J genes are TRBV24-1 and TRBJ2-7, with D perhaps TRBD1 (6 bases). The sequencing sample was made of CD4+ T cells from PBMCs. CDR3 in amino acids: CATGDRFGEQYF. In nucleotides, the CDR3 is TGTGCCACCGGCGACAGGTTTGGCGAGCAGTACTTC.